This T cell receptor (beta chain) was retrieved from a study of graft-versus-host responses after intestinal transplantation. Overall study: The transplants performed in recipients were multivisceral, liver-intestinal, or isolated intestinal.

Findings of the study overall: Early post-transplant declines in HvG were associated with peak levels of circulating GvH clones. Ileal or blood samples showed some GvH clones first, and such clones were also found in recipient marrow. Allograft clonal ratios (graft-versus-host to host-versus-graft) were high in patients who had graft-donor T cell macrochimerism.

This table comes from immunoSEQ multiplex PCR, and its TCRdb copy is limited to in-frame clones, with some not included. The profile covers tens of thousands of clones, with 83% appearing a single time and about 18% taken by the ten largest. This clone was observed a single time. No antigen is known for it. CDR3 length: 13 residues. Germline V gene data show CDR1 as SGDLS and CDR2 as YYNGEE. Trimming stripped 3 bases from V and 1 base from J, with 6 bases between. The TCR comes from a human donor who received an intestinal transplant. This sequence joins TRBV9 and TRBJ2-3; D gene uncertain. The sample was unstimulated CD8+ T cells sorted from spleen or lymph node cells, taken before intestinal transplant. The CDR3 DNA reads as TGTGCCAGCAGCGGATGTTGCACAGATACGCAGTATTTT. Its protein product is CASSGCCTDTQYF.